This record covers a single T cell receptor beta chain. Its antigen remains undetermined. Base qualities are not at hand, and no much larger clone is one base apart. TCRbeta CDR3 regions were amplified from genomic DNA using the immunoSEQ Assay, a bias-controlled multiplex PCR. The authors' pipeline ran thus. The number of nucleated cells in each sample was estimated by amplification of reference gene primers within the assay. Sequence reads were collapsed and filtered to measure the absolute abundance of every unique TCRbeta CDR3 rearrangement. For each sample, productive Simpson clonality was calculated as the square root of Simpson's diversity index across productive rearrangements. This is the immuneACCESS table as TCRdb keeps it, with only in-frame sequences that have V and J called. A part of the clones is gone; compared with another copy, unresolved V genes explain less than half, and the rest is unexplained. The V and J calls and the clone size are those of that table, but D and trimming were determined from the DNA. This sample gives about 180,000 clones in total; about four fifths of them show up just once. Jointly, the top ten make up about 6.5% of the sample.

The data were taken from a study of blood T cell repertoires in COVID-19 (dated by TCRdb to the early 2020s). Some background on the complete study: Samples covering the acute and convalescent phases of COVID-19 were provided by collaborators in the United States, Italy and Spain. Samples were obtained from the ongoing ImmuneRACE study (first 160 participants) and from over a thousand subjects provided by 6 global collaborators. A de-identified subject ID, COVID-19 status, age in years and sex were almost always included in the sample metadata. Where HLA class I and class II types were available, the types were taken from metadata supplied by the sample provider, not from assay-based typing. The prospective study material was composed of cDNA or gDNA derived from T cells, B-cell-depleted T cells, or PBMCs. A freely available public database, intended as a resource for researchers studying the immune response to SARS-CoV-2, is where the repertoires were released. The dataset comprised deeply sampled blood TCRbeta repertoires from subjects exposed to, actively infected with, or recovered from COVID-19. Overall results and qualifications from the work: The amount of clinical and demographic metadata varied by source and participant and was provided uncurated.

Collaborating institutions collected whole blood in K2EDTA tubes following their own protocols. Collaborator samples were shipped for TCRbeta analysis as frozen whole blood, isolated PBMCs, or DNA extracted from either sample type. Including cysteine and phenylalanine, the CDR3 has 18 amino acids. Here the CDR3 DNA is all that survives: 54 bases in frame from base 1. CDR1 and CDR2, looked up from the germline V gene, are LGHNA and YSLEER. V sheds 0 bases and J sheds 3 bases, leaving 18 bases between their ends. The TCR comes from a man between 70 and 80 years old with active or convalescent COVID-19. The sequenced material came from peripheral blood. Here the chain combines TRBV4-3 and TRBJ1-3, with the D gene not confidently named. The CDR3 region reads CASSQDLSSVVFGNTIYF. The sequenced DNA: TGCGCCAGCAGCCAAGATCTTAGTAGTGTGGTTTTTGGAAACACCATATATTTT.